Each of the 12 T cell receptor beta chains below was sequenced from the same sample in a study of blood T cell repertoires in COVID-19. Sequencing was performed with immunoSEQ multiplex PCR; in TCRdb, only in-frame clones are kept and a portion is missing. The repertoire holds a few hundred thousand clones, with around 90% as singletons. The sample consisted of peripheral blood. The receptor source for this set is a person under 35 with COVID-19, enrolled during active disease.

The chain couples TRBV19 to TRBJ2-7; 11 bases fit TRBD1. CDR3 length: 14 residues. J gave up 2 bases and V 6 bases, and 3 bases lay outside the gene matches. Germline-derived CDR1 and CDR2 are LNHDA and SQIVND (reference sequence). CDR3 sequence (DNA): TGTGCCAGTAGATTGGGACAGGGGGCCTACGAGCAGTACTTC. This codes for CASRLGQGAYEQYF.

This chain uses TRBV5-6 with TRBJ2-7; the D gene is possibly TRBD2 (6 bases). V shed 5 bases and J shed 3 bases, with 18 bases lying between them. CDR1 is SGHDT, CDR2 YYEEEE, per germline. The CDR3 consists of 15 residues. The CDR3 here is CASSFGPGDFYEQYF. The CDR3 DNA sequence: TGTGCCAGCAGTTTTGGACCGGGAGATTTCTACGAGCAGTACTTC.

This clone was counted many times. The DNA of the CDR3 is TGTGCCAGTACCCCAATCGGGGGGCTAGGGACTGAAGCTTTCTTT. It specifies CASTPIGGLGTEAFF. The chain links TRBV19 to TRBJ1-1, with D possibly TRBD1 on 6 matching bases. Between the trimmed V and J ends, which lost 7 bases and 5 bases, there was a span of 20 bases. The CDR3 is made up of 15 amino acids. Germline-derived CDR1 and CDR2 are LNHDA and SQIVND (reference sequence).

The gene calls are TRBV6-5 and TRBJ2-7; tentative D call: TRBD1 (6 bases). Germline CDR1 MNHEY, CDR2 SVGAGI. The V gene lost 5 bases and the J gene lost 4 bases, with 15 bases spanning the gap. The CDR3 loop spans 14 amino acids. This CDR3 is CASSNKGVKYEQYF. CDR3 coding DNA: TGTGCCAGCAGTAACAAGGGGGTAAAGTACGAGCAGTACTTC.

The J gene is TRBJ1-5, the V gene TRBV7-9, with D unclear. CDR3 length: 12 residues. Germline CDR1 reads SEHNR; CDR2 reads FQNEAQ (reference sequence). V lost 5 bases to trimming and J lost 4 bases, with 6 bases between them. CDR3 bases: TGTGCCAGCAGCGCGGGAAATCAGCCCCAGCATTTT. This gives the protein CASSAGNQPQHF.

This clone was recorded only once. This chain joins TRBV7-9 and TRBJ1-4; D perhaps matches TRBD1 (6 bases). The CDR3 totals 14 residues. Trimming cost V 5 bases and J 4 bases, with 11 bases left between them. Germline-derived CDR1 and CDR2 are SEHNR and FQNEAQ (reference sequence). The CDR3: CASSLGQSNEKLFF. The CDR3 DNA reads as TGTGCCAGCAGCCTCGGACAGAGTAATGAAAAACTGTTTTTT.

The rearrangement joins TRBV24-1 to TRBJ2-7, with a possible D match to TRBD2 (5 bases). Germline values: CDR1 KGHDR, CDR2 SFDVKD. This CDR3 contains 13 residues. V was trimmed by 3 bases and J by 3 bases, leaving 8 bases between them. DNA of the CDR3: TGTGCCACCAGTGATATACGGGGCTACGAGCAGTACTTC. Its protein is CATSDIRGYEQYF.

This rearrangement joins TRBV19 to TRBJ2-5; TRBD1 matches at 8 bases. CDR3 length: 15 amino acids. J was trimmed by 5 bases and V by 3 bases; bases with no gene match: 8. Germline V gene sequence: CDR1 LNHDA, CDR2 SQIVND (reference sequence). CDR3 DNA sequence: TGTGCCAGTAGTATTTGGGCAGGGGGCAGGGAGACCCAGTACTTC. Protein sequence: CASSIWAGGRETQYF. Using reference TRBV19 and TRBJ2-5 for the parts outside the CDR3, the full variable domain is DGGITQSPKYLFRKEGQNVTLSCEQNLNHDAMYWYRQDPGQGLRLIYYSQIVNDFQKGDIAEGYSVSREKKESFPLTVTSAQKNPTAFYLCASSIWAGGRETQYFGPGTRLLVL.

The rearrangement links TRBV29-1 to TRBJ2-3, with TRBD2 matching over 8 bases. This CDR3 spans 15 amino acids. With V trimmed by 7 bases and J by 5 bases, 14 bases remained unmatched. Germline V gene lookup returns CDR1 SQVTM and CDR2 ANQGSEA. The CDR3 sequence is CSAAGSGSGEDTQYF. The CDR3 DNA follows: TGCAGCGCCGCGGGGAGCGGGAGTGGAGAAGATACGCAGTATTTT.

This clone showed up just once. The CDR3 reads CASSGGLAGGTIGELFF. The CDR3 bases are TGTGCCAGCAGTGGGGGACTAGCGGGAGGGACCATCGGGGAGCTGTTTTTT. The gene calls are TRBV27 and TRBJ2-2; 16 nucleotides line up with TRBD2. This CDR3 spans 17 amino acids. V gave up 5 bases and J gave up 7 bases; unmatched junction bases: 7. Germline CDR1 is MNHEY and CDR2 is SMNVEV (reference sequence).

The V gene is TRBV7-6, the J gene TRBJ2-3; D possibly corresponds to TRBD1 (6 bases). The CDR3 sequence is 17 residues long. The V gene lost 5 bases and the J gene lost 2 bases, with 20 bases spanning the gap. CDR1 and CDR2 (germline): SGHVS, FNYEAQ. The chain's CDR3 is CASSPTRGPIDTDTQYF. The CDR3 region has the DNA TGTGCCAGCAGCCCTACCAGGGGCCCAATAGACACAGATACGCAGTATTTT. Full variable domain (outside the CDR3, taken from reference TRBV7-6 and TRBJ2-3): GAGVSQSPRYKVTKRGQDVALRCDPISGHVSLYWYRQALGQGPEFLTYFNYEAQQDKSGLPNDRFSAERPEGSISTLTIQRTEQRDSAMYRCASSPTRGPIDTDTQYFGPGTRLTVL.

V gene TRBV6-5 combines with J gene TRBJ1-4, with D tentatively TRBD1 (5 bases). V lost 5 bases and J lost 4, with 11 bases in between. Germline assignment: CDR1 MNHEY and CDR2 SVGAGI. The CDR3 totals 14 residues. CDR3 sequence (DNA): TGTGCCAGCAGTCAACAGGAGTTTAATGAAAAACTGTTTTTT. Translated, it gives CASSQQEFNEKLFF.